This T cell receptor beta chain stems from a study of T cells in localized non-small cell lung cancer. Study conclusions and caveats: It remains possible that heterogeneity exists, since only one tumor region was sequenced. Appearing in adjacent lung were a median roughly 60 of the top 100 tumor clones. Elevated circulating T cell density in blood was associated with longer overall survival.

CDR1 and CDR2 (germline): SGHRS, YFSETQ. This CDR3 has 14 amino acids. V lost 3 bases, J lost 2 bases, and 9 bases lay in between. Remarks on this clone: Antigen unknown.

Libraries were prepared by immunoSEQ multiplex PCR; TCRdb keeps only in-frame clonotypes and omits some of them. The sample carries around 83,000 clones, about 78% recorded once. The genes are TRBV5-1 and TRBJ1-3, with D unresolved. The material was PBMCs, obtained before any cancer treatment. The sequence was obtained from a man aged 40-75 years with stage II squamous cell lung carcinoma. CDR3 residues: CASSYEETGNTIYF. The DNA for the CDR3 is TGCGCCAGCAGCTATGAAGAAACTGGAAACACCATATATTTT.